The 21 T cell receptor beta chains below all came from one sample that was sequenced in a study of T-cell reconstitution after alpha-beta-depleted transplantation in children. TCRbeta library construction was performed incorporating unique molecular identifiers. TCRdb recomputed calls from the PCR reads with MiXCR, one row per CDR3 protein. Of about 600,000 distinct CDR3 sequences listed, roughly 23% are singletons. The starting material was PBMCs, mostly from graft donor cells, obtained 360 days after TCRalphabeta/CD19-depleted stem cell transplant. The receptors derive from a boy younger than two who had a stem cell transplant for acute myeloid leukemia, so the T cells may come from the graft donor.

V is TRBV5-6 and J is TRBJ2-5; D is possibly TRBD2 (6 bases). The V end lost 0 bases, the J end lost 2 bases, and 11 bases lay between the germline ends. The V gene's germline CDR1 is SGHDT and CDR2 YYEEEE. The CDR3 runs to 15 residues. CDR3 in amino acids: CASSLARGAQETQYF. CDR3 sequence (DNA): TGTGCCAGCAGCTTGGCGCGGGGTGCGCAAGAGACCCAGTACTTC. The whole variable domain, remainder taken from reference TRBV5-6 and TRBJ2-5, is DAGVTQSPTHLIKTRGQQVTLRCSPKSGHDTVSWYQQALGQGPQFIFQYYEEEERQRGNFPDRFSGHQFPNYSSELNVNALLLGDSALYLCASSLARGAQETQYFGPGTRLLVL.

This clonotype was detected a few times. The chain uses TRBV3-1 and TRBJ2-7; 7 bases align to TRBD1. The junction had 4 bases not matched to a gene; V was cut back by 1 base and J by 7 bases. There are 13 residues in the CDR3. From germline, CDR1 is LGHDT and CDR2 YNNKEL (reference sequence). DNA for the CDR3: TGTGCCAGCAGCCAAGTCCCAGGGGGAGAGCAGTACTTC. Translated: CASSQVPGGEQYF.

V usage is TRBV4-3 and J usage is TRBJ1-6; TRBD1 matches 11 bases. Looked up from germline, CDR1 is LGHNA and CDR2 is YSLEER. The CDR3 totals 15 residues. Unmatched junction bases numbered 2, after V lost 0 bases and J lost 10 bases. CDR3 in DNA: TGCGCCAGCAGCCAAGATGGGACAGGGGGATCACCCCTCCACTTT. Translating it yields CASSQDGTGGSPLHF.

This clonotype was picked up many times. This sequence joins TRBV20-1 and TRBJ2-1; D gene ambiguous. Trimming pared 3 bases from V and 7 bases from J, leaving 25 bases between. Germline V gene data show CDR1 as DFQATT and CDR2 as SNEGSKA (reference sequence). This CDR3 is built from 17 residues. CDR3 loop: CSASEAFRPAFSNEQFF. CDR3 sequence (DNA): TGCAGTGCTAGTGAGGCGTTTAGGCCAGCCTTCTCGAATGAGCAGTTCTTC.

Written as DNA, the CDR3 is TGTGCCAGCAGTCCACTCGGACTAGACGAGATCAATGAGCAGTTCTTC. Translated, it gives CASSPLGLDEINEQFF. The genes are TRBV27 and TRBJ2-1; 7 positions match TRBD2. The CDR3 is 16 residues long. Germline CDR1 reads MNHEY; CDR2 reads SMNVEV (reference sequence). V shed 5 bases, J shed 6 bases, and the junction held 13 bases outside the gene matches.

With regard to this clonotype: A read error may explain this, as a much larger clone is one base away. The CDR3 DNA reads TGTGCCAGCAGTGATCGGGGGGGCACAGATACGCAGTATTTT. This gives the protein CASSDRGGTDTQYF. V gene TRBV6-4 combines with J gene TRBJ2-3; 7 bases are a match to TRBD2. The CDR3 spans 14 residues. J was trimmed by 1 base and V by 3 bases; bases with no gene match: 1. The germline V gene encodes CDR1 MRHNA and CDR2 SNTAGT.

This rearrangement joins TRBV6-1 to TRBJ1-1; no reliable D call. Trimming pared 3 bases from V and 0 bases from J, leaving 14 bases between. This CDR3 comprises 16 residues. The germline gives CDR1 MNHNS, CDR2 SASEGT. Here the CDR3 reads CASSDARTPLNTEAFF. The DNA of the CDR3 is TGTGCCAGCAGTGACGCCCGCACCCCTTTGAACACTGAAGCTTTCTTT.

The chain uses TRBV25-1 and TRBJ2-5; possibly TRBD1 for D (6 bases). CDR1 MGHDK and CDR2 SYGVNS come from the germline V gene. Trimming left V 4 bases short and J 5 bases short, with 11 bases between. The CDR3 is 13 amino acids. This CDR3 reads CASSGQGPETQYF. Here the CDR3 DNA reads TGTGCCAGCAGTGGGCAGGGGCCGGAGACCCAGTACTTC.

This chain uses TRBV4-3 with TRBJ2-2; D is uncertain. CDR1 and CDR2 from the germline V gene are LGHNA and YSLEER. The CDR3 sequence is 13 residues long. V lost 0 bases, J lost 9 bases, and 8 bases lay in between. CDR3 loop: CASSQDVGRELFF. In DNA form, the CDR3 reads TGCGCCAGCAGCCAAGATGTGGGCCGGGAGCTGTTTTTT.

The genes are TRBV6-6 and TRBJ2-2; the D gene is possibly TRBD2 (5 bases). From germline, CDR1 is MNHNY and CDR2 SVGAGI (reference sequence). CDR3 length: 13 residues. The germline V and J ends were trimmed by 6 bases and 7 bases, with 12 bases remaining between them. The CDR3 region has the DNA TGTGCCAGCAGCCGCGGACTTGGCGGGGAGCTGTTTTTT. Amino acid sequence: CASSRGLGGELFF.

This clonotype was seen a few times. The genes are TRBV6-1 and TRBJ2-5, with D possibly TRBD2 on 6 matching bases. This CDR3 contains 15 residues. Trimming pared 10 bases from V and 5 bases from J, leaving 23 bases between. CDR1 is MNHNS and CDR2 is SASEGT in the germline V gene. The CDR3 is CATGEAPGPGETQYF. CDR3 DNA: TGTGCCACCGGGGAGGCCCCGGGGCCCGGGGAGACCCAGTACTTC.

This clonotype was observed a few times. The chain couples TRBV20-1 to TRBJ2-1; D gene unclear. The V gene's germline CDR1 is DFQATT and CDR2 SNEGSKA (reference sequence). Trimming stripped 5 bases from V and 4 bases from J, with 9 bases between. CDR3 length: 12 amino acids. The CDR3 bases are TGCAGTGCTCCTGACTCATACAATGAGCAGTTCTTC. Translation: CSAPDSYNEQFF.

As concerns this clonotype: This may arise from a read error, as a much more abundant clone is one base away. V and J are TRBV11-1 and TRBJ2-7; 11 nucleotides align to TRBD1. This CDR3 contains 19 residues. Germline V CDR1 and CDR2: SGHAT, FQDESV (reference sequence). CDR3 in amino acids: CASNPLDRGRMGSSYERYF. In DNA form, the CDR3 reads TGTGCCAGCAACCCCTTGGACAGGGGGCGCATGGGGAGCTCCTACGAGCGGTACTTC.

This clonotype showed up many times. V usage is TRBV9 and J usage is TRBJ1-2, with a tentative D call TRBD1 (5 bases). V lost 0 bases and J lost 3, with 12 bases in between. CDR3 size: 15 residues. Germline loops: CDR1 SGDLS, CDR2 YYNGEE. In DNA form, the CDR3 reads TGTGCCAGCAGCGTAGCCGGGGGGAGGGACTATGGCTACACCTTC. This sequence encodes CASSVAGGRDYGYTF.

This sequence joins TRBV3-1 and TRBJ2-7; no definite D call. V lost 4 bases and J 5 bases, leaving 9 bases between the germline ends. CDR3 length equals 12 residues. Germline-derived CDR1 and CDR2 are LGHDT and YNNKEL (reference sequence). The CDR3 nucleotides read TGTGCCAGCAGCCCCCCGTCGGACGAGCAGTACTTC. This sequence encodes CASSPPSDEQYF.

Concerning this clonotype: Sequence at one end of the junction differs from germline and may be a read error. This chain joins TRBV12-5 and TRBJ2-4; D unresolved. Per germline, CDR1 LGHNT and CDR2 FRNRAP. The CDR3 is 11 amino acids. The CDR3: CASGLRQLAHF. Here the CDR3 DNA reads TGTGCTAGTGGTTTGAGGCAGCTCGCACACTTC.

For this clonotype: A much larger clone is a single base away; this may be a read error. Because the CDR3 is missing its conserved closing phenylalanine or tryptophan, this is likely a read error. This chain uses TRBV7-2 with TRBJ2-5; either TRBD1 or TRBD2 may fit D (6 bases each). The germline gives CDR1 SGHTA, CDR2 FQGNSA. The CDR3 contains 14 residues. V was clipped by 3 bases and J by 4 bases, with 12 bases between them. The CDR3 sequence: CASSFWGAVETQYI. As DNA, the CDR3 is TGTGCCAGCAGCTTCTGGGGGGCGGTAGAGACCCAGTACATC.

The chain has TRBV5-6 and TRBJ1-2; D call uncertain. V was clipped by 3 bases and J by 8 bases, with 11 bases between them. The germline gives CDR1 SGHDT, CDR2 YYEEEE. The CDR3 has 12 residues. In DNA, the CDR3 is TGTGCCAGCAGCTCCATATGGCGGGGCTACACCTTC. Translation gives CASSSIWRGYTF.

The rearrangement uses TRBV15 and TRBJ2-2, with a tentative D call TRBD2 (6 bases). CDR3 size: 16 residues. Trimming shortened V by 1 base and J by 7 bases, and 16 bases separated the two germline ends. The V gene's germline CDR1 is LNHNV and CDR2 YYDKDF (reference sequence). The CDR3 region has the DNA TGTGCCACCAGCAGAGGCCCTTCGGGAGAGGACGGGGAGCTGTTTTTT. Residues: CATSRGPSGEDGELFF. Full variable domain (rest looked up from reference TRBV15 and TRBJ2-2): DAMVIQNPRYQVTQFGKPVTLSCSQTLNHNVMYWYQQKSSQAPKLLFHYYDKDFNNEADTPDNFQSRRPNTSFCFLDIRSPGLGDTAMYLCATSRGPSGEDGELFFGEGSRLTVL.

This clonotype was detected many times. The chain couples TRBV6-6 to TRBJ2-7, with a weak D call TRBD1 (6 bases). With 4 bases removed from V and 6 bases from J, the gap between germline ends came to 16 bases. This CDR3 is 14 amino acids long. Germline V CDR1 and CDR2: MNHNY, SVGAGI (reference sequence). This CDR3 is CASSSGVLAAEQYF. CDR3 coding DNA: TGTGCCAGCAGTTCAGGGGTCCTAGCAGCCGAGCAGTACTTC.

The chain employs TRBV20-1 and TRBJ2-2, with no clear D. The V end lost 1 base, the J end lost 2 bases, and 17 bases lay between the germline ends. Germline assignment: CDR1 DFQATT and CDR2 SNEGSKA (reference sequence). This CDR3 has 17 residues. The CDR3: CSARVVRAYPNTGELFF. In DNA, the CDR3 is TGCAGTGCTAGAGTGGTCCGTGCCTACCCTAACACCGGGGAGCTGTTTTTT.